The 19 T cell receptor beta chains listed next were all sequenced from one sample in a study of cytomegalovirus exposure and HLA in healthy donors. Primers: 60 Vbeta forward and 13 Jbeta reverse. Sequencing used immunoSEQ multiplex PCR; TCRdb keeps in-frame clones, though not all of them. The sample yields around 150,000 clones, roughly 80% seen once. Sequencing input: PBMCs. These receptors all come from a woman aged 25 to 39 in good health and CMV-seronegative.

V gene TRBV7-8 combines with J gene TRBJ2-1, with a tentative D call TRBD1 (7 bases). There are 16 residues in the CDR3. CDR1 and CDR2 (germline): SGHVS, FQNEAQ. V lost 2 bases and J lost 2, with 13 bases in between. Written as DNA, the CDR3 is TGTGCCAGCAGCTTATTGGAGGGGGCTGCCTACAATGAGCAGTTCTTC. This gives the protein CASSLLEGAAYNEQFF. Combining the CDR3 with reference TRBV7-8 and TRBJ2-1 gives the whole variable domain GAGVSQSPRYKVAKRGQDVALRCDPISGHVSLFWYQQALGQGPEFLTYFQNEAQLDKSGLPSDRFFAERPEGSVSTLKIQRTQQEDSAVYLCASSLLEGAAYNEQFFGPGTRLTVL.

Here the CDR3 reads CASTEVGGSPGELFF. The CDR3 DNA is TGTGCCAGCACCGAGGTGGGGGGAAGTCCCGGGGAGCTGTTTTTT. The chain is built from TRBV7-8 and TRBJ2-2; possible D gene TRBD2, 6 bases. Germline V gives CDR1 SGHVS, CDR2 FQNEAQ. V was pared by 7 bases and J by 6 bases, with 18 bases between. The CDR3 consists of 15 residues.

The gene calls are TRBV4-1 and TRBJ1-2, with TRBD1 matching over 7 bases. The ends lost 4 bases at V and 3 bases at J; junction bases unmatched: 5. From germline, CDR1 is MGHRA and CDR2 YSYEKL. This CDR3 is 14 amino acids long. The DNA for the CDR3 is TGCGCCAGCAGCCCCAGGGGGGAGGACTATGGCTACACCTTC. It is translated as CASSPRGEDYGYTF.

The chain carries TRBV13 and TRBJ2-1, with 8 bases lining up with TRBD2. CDR1 and CDR2 (germline): PRHDT, FYEKMQ (reference sequence). The CDR3 has 15 amino acids. Losses at the gene ends were 3 bases for V and 5 bases for J; bases not matched to a gene: 6. CDR3 amino acids: CASSLRGALNNEQFF. CDR3 DNA: TGTGCCAGCAGCTTGCGGGGGGCCCTGAACAATGAGCAGTTCTTC. The full variable domain, with the rest looked up from reference TRBV13 and TRBJ2-1, is AAGVIQSPRHLIKEKRETATLKCYPIPRHDTVYWYQQGPGQDPQFLISFYEKMQSDKGSIPDRFSAQQFSDYHSELNMSSLELGDSALYFCASSLRGALNNEQFFGPGTRLTVL.

There are a few counts of this clone. The chain uses TRBV5-1 and TRBJ2-7; TRBD1 might be the D (6 bases). CDR3 size: 11 residues. Germline assignment: CDR1 SGHRS and CDR2 YFSETQ. Trimming shortened V by 4 bases and J by 12 bases, and 14 bases separated the two germline ends. The CDR3 here is CASSPGQRRYF. Here the CDR3 DNA reads TGCGCCAGCAGCCCCGGACAGAGGAGGTACTTC.

This clone was detected once. The chain links TRBV5-1 to TRBJ1-3; D is unresolved. V lost 4 bases, J lost 8 bases, and 10 bases lay in between. The CDR3 is made up of 12 amino acids. Germline-derived CDR1 and CDR2 are SGHRS and YFSETQ. The CDR3 sequence: CASSLPGDTIYF. The CDR3 region has the DNA TGCGCCAGCAGCCTCCCCGGGGACACCATATATTTT. Full variable domain (rest looked up from reference TRBV5-1 and TRBJ1-3): KAGVTQTPRYLIKTRGQQVTLSCSPISGHRSVSWYQQTPGQGLQFLFEYFSETQRNKGNFPGRFSGRQFSNSRSEMNVSTLELGDSALYLCASSLPGDTIYFGEGSWLTVV.

The chain carries TRBV18 and TRBJ1-5; D is uncertain. The CDR3 extends over 13 amino acids. Germline CDR1 and CDR2: KGHSH and LQKENI. V lost 3 bases, J lost 3 bases, and 6 bases lay in between. The CDR3 DNA sequence: TGTGCCAGCTCACCTAGCGACAATCAGCCCCAGCATTTT. This translates into CASSPSDNQPQHF.

This clone was observed a handful of times. V is TRBV2 and J is TRBJ1-2; a weak D match, TRBD1 (5 bases). V was clipped by 5 bases and J by 7 bases, with 14 bases between them. This CDR3 spans 13 amino acids. Germline CDR1 and CDR2: SNHLY and FYNNEI. The CDR3 sequence: CASSPDTAGGYTF. The CDR3 region has the DNA TGTGCCAGCAGTCCGGACACAGCGGGTGGCTACACCTTC.

In this sample, this clone turned up once. The chain uses TRBV9 and TRBJ2-5, with D perhaps TRBD1 (6 bases). Germline values: CDR1 SGDLS, CDR2 YYNGEE. V was clipped by 8 bases and J by 1 base, with 18 bases between them. The CDR3 contains 15 residues. The CDR3 spells CASPPGQIFQETQYF. The CDR3 DNA reads TGTGCCAGTCCCCCCGGACAGATTTTCCAAGAGACCCAGTACTTC.

This clone was recorded once. The chain joins TRBV18 to TRBJ1-1; 8 bases fit TRBD1. Germline CDR1 and CDR2: KGHSH and LQKENI. The CDR3 runs 15 residues. V dropped 6 bases and J dropped 1; count of bases not matched to a gene: 7. The CDR3 DNA sequence: TGTGCCAGCTCCTACTGGACAGGGTCGAACACTGAAGCTTTCTTT. As protein: CASSYWTGSNTEAFF.

The rearrangement joins TRBV28 to TRBJ2-5; tentative D call: TRBD2 (6 bases). Matching the DNA end better, TRBJ2-7 makes the J call doubtful. Germline V gene data show CDR1 as MDHEN and CDR2 as SYDVKM. The CDR3 extends over 13 amino acids. CDR3 protein: CASIAGGADEQYF. CDR3 in DNA: TGTGCCAGCATTGCCGGCGGGGCTGACGAGCAGTACTTC.

The chain has TRBV7-2 and TRBJ1-6; a possible D gene is TRBD1 (5 bases). The CDR3 runs to 18 residues. Per the germline V gene, CDR1 is SGHTA and CDR2 is FQGNSA. Trimming took 0 bases from V and 7 from J, leaving 19 bases between them. CDR3 sequence: CASSLALGGGGRNSPLHF. The CDR3 DNA reads TGTGCCAGCAGCTTAGCGCTTGGAGGCGGGGGACGGAATTCACCCCTCCACTTT.

The chain employs TRBV6-1 and TRBJ2-1; 11 nucleotides line up with TRBD2. Germline V lookup: CDR1 MNHNS, CDR2 SASEGT. This CDR3 comprises 17 residues. The V segment lost 2 bases and the J segment 8 bases; nucleotides outside the gene matches: 11. CDR3 coding DNA: TGTGCCAGCAGTGAAAACCCTAGCGGGGGGCCTTCGCATGAGCAGTTCTTC. It codes for CASSENPSGGPSHEQFF.

The rearrangement joins TRBV7-6 to TRBJ1-1, with D hard to call. The CDR3 has 13 residues. Trimming took off 1 base at V and 7 bases at J, with 10 bases between the two ends. CDR1 and CDR2 (germline): SGHVS, FNYEAQ. The CDR3 loop is CASSLGDKFEAFF. The DNA of the CDR3 is TGTGCCAGCAGCTTAGGAGACAAGTTTGAAGCTTTCTTT.

The chain combines TRBV6-6 with TRBJ2-1, with 8 nucleotides matching TRBD1. CDR3 size: 14 residues. J was trimmed by 3 bases and V by 6 bases; bases with no gene match: 4. Germline CDR1 reads MNHNY; CDR2 reads SVGAGI (reference sequence). As DNA, the CDR3 is TGTGCCAGCAGGACAGGGGCAGGCTACAATGAGCAGTTCTTC. Its translation: CASRTGAGYNEQFF.

V is TRBV14 and J is TRBJ2-7; tentative D call: TRBD2 (5 bases). Per germline, CDR1 SGHDN and CDR2 FVKESK. Trimming stripped 0 bases from V and 4 bases from J, with 16 bases between. The CDR3 length is 16 residues. The CDR3 DNA reads as TGTGCCAGCAGCCAAGAAATCGGGATTTTTCCGTACGAGCAGTACTTC. This codes for CASSQEIGIFPYEQYF.

The CDR3 DNA is TGTGCCTGGAGTGGCCCCTACGTTTCTAGCGGGGTCCCAGATACGCAGTATTTT. Its protein product is CAWSGPYVSSGVPDTQYF. V gene TRBV30 combines with J gene TRBJ2-3; 9 bases align to TRBD2. Germline V lookup: CDR1 GTSNPN, CDR2 SVGIG (reference sequence). V lost 1 base, J lost 4 bases, and 15 bases stayed unmatched. The CDR3 length is 18 residues.

This chain connects TRBV5-1 to TRBJ1-6; 9 bases agree with TRBD1. V lost 4 bases to trimming and J lost 1 base; unmatched junction nucleotides: 6. The CDR3 spans 17 residues. Germline V CDR1 and CDR2: SGHRS, YFSETQ. The CDR3 nucleotides read TGCGCCAGCAGCCTAGGACAGGGGTCGTCCTATAATTCACCCCTCCACTTT. Encoded protein: CASSLGQGSSYNSPLHF.

V and J are TRBV7-2 and TRBJ1-5; unclear D gene. Germline V gene data show CDR1 as SGHTA and CDR2 as FQGNSA. The CDR3 contains 13 residues. V was pared by 5 bases and J by 5 bases, with 10 bases between. In DNA form, the CDR3 reads TGTGCCAGCAGCCCCCGCTTAGATCAGCCCCAGCATTTT. As protein: CASSPRLDQPQHF.